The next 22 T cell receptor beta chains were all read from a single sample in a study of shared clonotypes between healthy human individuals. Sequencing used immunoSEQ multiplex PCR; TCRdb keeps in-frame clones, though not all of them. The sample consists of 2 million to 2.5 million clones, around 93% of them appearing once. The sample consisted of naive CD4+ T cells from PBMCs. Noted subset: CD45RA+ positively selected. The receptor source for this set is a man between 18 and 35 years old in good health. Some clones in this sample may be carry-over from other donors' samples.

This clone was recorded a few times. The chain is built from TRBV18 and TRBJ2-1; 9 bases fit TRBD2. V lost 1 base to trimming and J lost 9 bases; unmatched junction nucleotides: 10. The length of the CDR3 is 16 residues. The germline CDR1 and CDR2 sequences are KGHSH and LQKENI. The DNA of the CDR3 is TGTGCCAGCTCACCACTAACGATAGCGGGAGCTATTGAGCAGTTCTTC. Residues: CASSPLTIAGAIEQFF.

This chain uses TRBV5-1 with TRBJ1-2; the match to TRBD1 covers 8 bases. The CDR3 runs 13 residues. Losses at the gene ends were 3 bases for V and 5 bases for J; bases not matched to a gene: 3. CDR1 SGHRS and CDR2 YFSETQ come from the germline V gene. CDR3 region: CASSYRQGYGYTF. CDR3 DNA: TGCGCCAGCAGCTACCGACAGGGGTATGGCTACACCTTC.

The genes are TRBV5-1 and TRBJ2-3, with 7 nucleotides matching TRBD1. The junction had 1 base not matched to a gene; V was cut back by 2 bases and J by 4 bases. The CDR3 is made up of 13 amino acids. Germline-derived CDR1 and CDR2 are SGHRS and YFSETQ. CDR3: CASSFTGADTQYF. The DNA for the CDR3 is TGCGCCAGCAGCTTCACAGGGGCAGATACGCAGTATTTT.

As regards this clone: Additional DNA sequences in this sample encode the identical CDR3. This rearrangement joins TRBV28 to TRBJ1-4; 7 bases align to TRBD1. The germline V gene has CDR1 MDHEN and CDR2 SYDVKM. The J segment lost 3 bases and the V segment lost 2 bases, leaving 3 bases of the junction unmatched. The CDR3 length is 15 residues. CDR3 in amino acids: CASSLPGTANEKLFF. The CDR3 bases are TGTGCCAGCAGTTTACCCGGGACAGCTAATGAAAAACTGTTTTTT.

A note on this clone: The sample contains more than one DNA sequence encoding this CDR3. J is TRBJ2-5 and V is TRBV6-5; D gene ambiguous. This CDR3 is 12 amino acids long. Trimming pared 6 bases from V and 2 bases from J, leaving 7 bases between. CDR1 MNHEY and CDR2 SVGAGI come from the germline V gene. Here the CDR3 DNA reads TGTGCCAGCAGGGACCCTCAAGAGACCCAGTACTTC. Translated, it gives CASRDPQETQYF.

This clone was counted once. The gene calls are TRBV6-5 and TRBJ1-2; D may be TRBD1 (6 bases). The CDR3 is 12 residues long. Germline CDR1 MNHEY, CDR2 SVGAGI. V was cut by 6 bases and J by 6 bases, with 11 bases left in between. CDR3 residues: CASRHYRDGYTF. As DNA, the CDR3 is TGTGCCAGCAGACACTACAGGGATGGCTACACCTTC.

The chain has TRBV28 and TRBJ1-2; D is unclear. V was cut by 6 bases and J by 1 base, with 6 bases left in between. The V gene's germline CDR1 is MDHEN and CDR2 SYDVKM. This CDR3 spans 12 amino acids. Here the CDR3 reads CASRYINYGYTF. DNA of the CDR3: TGTGCCAGCAGATATATTAACTATGGCTACACCTTC.

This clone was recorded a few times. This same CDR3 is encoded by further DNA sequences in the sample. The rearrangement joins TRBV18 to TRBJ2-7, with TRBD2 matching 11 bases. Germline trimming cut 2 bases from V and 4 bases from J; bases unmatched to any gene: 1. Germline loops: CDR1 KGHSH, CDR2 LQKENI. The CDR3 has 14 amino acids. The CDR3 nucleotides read TGTGCCAGCTCACCAGGGACTAGCGGTTACGAGCAGTACTTC. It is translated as CASSPGTSGYEQYF.

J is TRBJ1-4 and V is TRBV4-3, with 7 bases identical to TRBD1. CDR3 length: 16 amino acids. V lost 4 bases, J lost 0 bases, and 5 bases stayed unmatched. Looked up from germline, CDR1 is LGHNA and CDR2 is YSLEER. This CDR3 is CASSPRQGATNEKLFF. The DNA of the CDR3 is TGCGCCAGCAGCCCAAGACAGGGCGCAACTAATGAAAAACTGTTTTTT.

The CDR3 protein is CASSKGDAVGEKLFF. The CDR3 DNA reads TGCGCCAGCAGCAAAGGTGACGCCGTCGGTGAAAAACTGTTTTTT. The chain combines TRBV10-1 with TRBJ1-4; D remains unclear. The germline gives CDR1 WNHNN, CDR2 SYGVQD (reference sequence). This CDR3 spans 15 amino acids. V dropped 6 bases and J dropped 7 bases, with 18 bases sitting between them.

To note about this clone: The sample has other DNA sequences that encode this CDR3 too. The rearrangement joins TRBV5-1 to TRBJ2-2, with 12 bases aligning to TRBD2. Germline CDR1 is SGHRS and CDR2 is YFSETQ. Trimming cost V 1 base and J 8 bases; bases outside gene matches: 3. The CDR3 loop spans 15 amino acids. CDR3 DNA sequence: TGCGCCAGCAGCTTGCTAGCGGGAGGGTCAGGGGAGCTGTTTTTT. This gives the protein CASSLLAGGSGELFF.

In DNA, the CDR3 is TGCGCCAGCAGCCAAGACGCCACCGGTATAGCCCTCCACTTT. This codes for CASSQDATGIALHF. The genes are TRBV4-1 and TRBJ1-6; the D is unclear. CDR1 and CDR2 from the germline V gene are MGHRA and YSYEKL. V lost 0 bases and J lost 14, with 14 bases in between. The CDR3 covers 14 residues.

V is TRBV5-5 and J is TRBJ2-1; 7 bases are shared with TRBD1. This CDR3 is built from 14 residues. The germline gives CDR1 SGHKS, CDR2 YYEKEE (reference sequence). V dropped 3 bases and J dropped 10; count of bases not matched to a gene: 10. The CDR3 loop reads CASSSPNSGGEQFF. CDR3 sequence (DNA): TGTGCCAGCAGCTCCCCAAATTCAGGGGGAGAGCAGTTCTTC.

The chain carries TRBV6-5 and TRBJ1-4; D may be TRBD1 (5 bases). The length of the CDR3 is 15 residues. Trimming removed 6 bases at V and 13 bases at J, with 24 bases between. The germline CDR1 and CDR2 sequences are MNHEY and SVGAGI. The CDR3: CASSPGQTAPVGLFF. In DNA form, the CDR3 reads TGTGCCAGCAGCCCGGGGCAGACGGCCCCGGTAGGACTGTTTTTT.

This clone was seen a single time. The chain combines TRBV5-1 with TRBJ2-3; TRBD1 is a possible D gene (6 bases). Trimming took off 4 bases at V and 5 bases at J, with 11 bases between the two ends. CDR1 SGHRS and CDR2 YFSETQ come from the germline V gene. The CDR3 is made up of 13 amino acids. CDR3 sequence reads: CASSVQGQDTQYF. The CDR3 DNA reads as TGCGCCAGCAGCGTTCAGGGGCAAGATACGCAGTATTTT.

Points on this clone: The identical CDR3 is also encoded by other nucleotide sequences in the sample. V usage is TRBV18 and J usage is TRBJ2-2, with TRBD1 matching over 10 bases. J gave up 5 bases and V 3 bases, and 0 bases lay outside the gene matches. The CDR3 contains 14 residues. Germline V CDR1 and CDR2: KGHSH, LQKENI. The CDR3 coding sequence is TGTGCCAGCTCACCGGGACAGGGGACCGGGGAGCTGTTTTTT. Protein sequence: CASSPGQGTGELFF.

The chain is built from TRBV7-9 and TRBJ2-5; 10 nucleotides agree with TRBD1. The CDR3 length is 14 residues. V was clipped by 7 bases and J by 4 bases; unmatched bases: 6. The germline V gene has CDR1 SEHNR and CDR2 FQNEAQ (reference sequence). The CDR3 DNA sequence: TGTGCCAGCAACCCGGGACAGGGGACAGAGACCCAGTACTTC. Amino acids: CASNPGQGTETQYF. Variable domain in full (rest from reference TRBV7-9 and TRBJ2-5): DTGVSQNPRHKITKRGQNVTFRCDPISEHNRLYWYRQTLGQGPEFLTYFQNEAQLEKSRLLSDRFSAERPKGSFSTLEIQRTEQGDSAMYLCASNPGQGTETQYFGPGTRLLVL.

CDR3 region: CASNRDRATDTQYF. In DNA, the CDR3 is TGTGCCAGTAATCGGGACAGGGCGACAGATACGCAGTATTTT. The chain is built from TRBV19 and TRBJ2-3, with TRBD1 matching 9 bases. Germline loops: CDR1 LNHDA, CDR2 SQIVND (reference sequence). The CDR3 extends over 14 amino acids. V dropped 7 bases and J dropped 3; count of bases not matched to a gene: 5.

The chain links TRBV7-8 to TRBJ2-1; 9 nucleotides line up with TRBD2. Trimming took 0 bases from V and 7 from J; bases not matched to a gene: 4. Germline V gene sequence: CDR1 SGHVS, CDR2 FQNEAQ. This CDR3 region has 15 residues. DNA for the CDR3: TGTGCCAGCAGCTTAGCCAGGGCGGGAGGGAATGAGCAGTTCTTC. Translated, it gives CASSLARAGGNEQFF.

The CDR3 nucleotides read TGCGCCAGCAGCTTGTACCTGGGGGGGCAGCCCCAGCATTTT. This sequence encodes CASSLYLGGQPQHF. This rearrangement joins TRBV5-1 to TRBJ1-5, with D possibly matching TRBD1 (5 bases). This CDR3 contains 14 residues. Germline CDR1 SGHRS, CDR2 YFSETQ. V was pared by 1 base and J by 7 bases, with 12 bases between. Together with reference TRBV5-1 and TRBJ1-5, the CDR3 gives the full variable domain: KAGVTQTPRYLIKTRGQQVTLSCSPISGHRSVSWYQQTPGQGLQFLFEYFSETQRNKGNFPGRFSGRQFSNSRSEMNVSTLELGDSALYLCASSLYLGGQPQHFGDGTRLSIL.

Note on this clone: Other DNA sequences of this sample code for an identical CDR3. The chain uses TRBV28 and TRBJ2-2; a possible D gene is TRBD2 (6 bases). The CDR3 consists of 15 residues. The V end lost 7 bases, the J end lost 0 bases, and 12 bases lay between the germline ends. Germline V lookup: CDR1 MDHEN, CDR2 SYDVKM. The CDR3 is CASTLGGANTGELFF. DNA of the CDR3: TGTGCCAGCACCCTGGGGGGAGCGAACACCGGGGAGCTGTTTTTT.

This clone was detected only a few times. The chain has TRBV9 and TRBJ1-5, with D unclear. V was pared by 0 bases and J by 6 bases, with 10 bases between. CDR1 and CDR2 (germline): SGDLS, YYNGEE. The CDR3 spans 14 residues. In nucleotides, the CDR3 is TGTGCCAGCAGCGTAGATGGCGAGGGTCAGCCCCAGCATTTT. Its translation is CASSVDGEGQPQHF.